The rows below give T cell receptor beta chains drawn from one sample of a study of blood T cell repertoires in COVID-19. Only in-frame clones appear in the TCRdb table, and some are missing; sequencing was by immunoSEQ multiplex PCR. This table has roughly 70,000 clones, around 87% appearing once. What was sequenced was peripheral blood. These receptors originate from a man between 65 and 85 years old with active COVID-19. The CDR3 runs from the conserved cysteine through the conserved F or W. A D gene is named only where the DNA matches it firmly. Not all rows give a size; the values are once, few, many and, for expanded clones, a class.

TRBV3-1/TRBV3-2,NA,NA,TRBJ2-5,CASSQDRGYFQETQYF,TGTGCCAGCAGCCAAGATCGGGGATATTTCCAAGAGACCCAGTACTTC
TRBV7-2,NA,NA,TRBJ1-2,CASSLGAEVVRGYTF,TGTGCCAGCAGCTTAGGAGCGGAGGTGGTGAGGGGCTACACCTTC
TRBV20-1,NA,NA,TRBJ1-1,CSASVGSTEAFF,TGCAGTGCTAGTGTGGGGAGCACTGAAGCTTTCTTT
TRBV28,TRBD1,NA,TRBJ2-7,CASSPSRDRGGQYF,TGTGCCAGCAGCCCGTCCCGGGACAGGGGTGGGCAGTACTTC
TRBV7-9,NA,NA,TRBJ2-1,CASSHTGNEQFF,TGTGCCAGCAGTCACACAGGGAATGAGCAGTTCTTC
TRBV7-3,TRBD1,few,TRBJ1-2,CASSLGQGNYGYTF,TGTGCCAGCAGCCTCGGACAGGGCAACTATGGCTACACCTTC
TRBV25-1,TRBD2,NA,TRBJ2-1,CASSPLAGGNEQFF,TGTGCCAGCAGTCCCCTAGCGGGAGGAAATGAGCAGTTCTTC
TRBV7-9,TRBD2,NA,TRBJ2-1,CASRREGNEQFF,TGTGCCAGCAGGCGGGAGGGTAATGAGCAGTTCTTC
TRBV6-5,NA,NA,TRBJ1-5,CASSRGDDNQPQHF,TGTGCCAGCAGCCGGGGAGATGACAATCAGCCCCAGCATTTT
TRBV5-1,TRBD1,NA,TRBJ1-2,CASSDHGQANYGYTF,TGCGCCAGCAGCGACCATGGACAGGCAAACTATGGCTACACCTTC
TRBV6-2/TRBV6-3,NA,NA,TRBJ2-7,CASSYGLRSSYEQYF,TGTGCCAGCAGTTACGGCCTTAGGAGCTCCTACGAGCAGTACTTC
TRBV9,TRBD2,NA,TRBJ2-4,CASSRGGAIAKNIQYF,TGTGCCAGCAGCCGGGGGGGGGCGATAGCCAAAAACATTCAGTACTTC